The rows below give T cell receptor beta chains drawn from one sample of a study of control samples from healthy donors and cancer patients. Profiling relied on immunoSEQ multiplex PCR, and the TCRdb table lists in-frame clones only, not all of them. The sample lists under 150,000 clones; more than 75% were seen once. The sequenced material came from blood. The receptors come from a man aged 40-49 years in good health. Each CDR3 is given with its conserved first and last residue. The D gene is left open where the match is weak.

>TRBD1|TRBJ1-6|TRBV19
TGTGCCAGTAGTATTGTTTGGACAGGGGAACGCTCACCCCTCCACTTT
CASSIVWTGERSPLHF
>TRBD2|TRBJ2-1|TRBV11-3
TGTGCCAGCAGCTTAGGTCGGGGTCTAGCGGGGGCCGACATTTACAATGAGCAGTTCTTC
CASSLGRGLAGADIYNEQFF
>NA|TRBJ1-6|TRBV5-4
TGTGCCAGCAGCTTGGGTGGGCACGCGGATTCACCCCTCCACTTT
CASSLGGHADSPLHF
>TRBD1|TRBJ1-4|TRBV7-9
TGTGCCAGCAGCTCCGGACAGGGCTTTAATGAAAAACTGTTTTTT
CASSSGQGFNEKLFF
>NA|TRBJ1-1|TRBV7-9
TGTGCCAGCAGCTCCAATACAGGATCCACTGAAGCTTTCTTT
CASSSNTGSTEAFF
>NA|TRBJ2-7|TRBV19
TGTGCCAGTAGTCACGGACTTGAGCAGTACTTC
CASSHGLEQYF
>NA|TRBJ2-6|TRBV6-2/TRBV6-3
TGTGCCAGCAGTTCAAGACCCACCGGTGGGGTTGGGGCCAACGTCCTGACTTTC
CASSSRPTGGVGANVLTF
>NA|TRBJ2-7|TRBV12-3/TRBV12-4
TGTGCCAGCAGTTTCGAGAGGGTTCACGAGCAGTACTTC
CASSFERVHEQYF
>NA|TRBJ1-5|TRBV30
TGTGCCTGGAGCGATGTCAATCAGCCCCAGCATTTT
CAWSDVNQPQHF
>TRBD1|TRBJ1-2|TRBV5-1
TGCGCCAGCAGCAGGACAGGGGACCATAACTATGGCTACACCTTC
CASSRTGDHNYGYTF
>NA|TRBJ1-2|TRBV15
TGTGCCACCAGCAGGGATTTAGGTGGCTCTGGCTACACCTTC
CATSRDLGGSGYTF